Here is one TCR beta chain with its context. The record originates from a study of radiation and T cells in renal cell carcinoma. Time point denoted: blood 4 weeks post-SBRT, at nephrectomy. The treatment was: 15 Gy SBRT to primary tumor, nephrectomy 4 weeks later. Using immunoSEQ multiplex PCR, the repertoire was profiled, and TCRdb retains in-frame clones only, with some absent. Altogether approximately 80,000 clones are present, approximately 90% being singletons, with the ten largest covering over 5.5%. V lost 0 bases and J lost 6; bases outside the gene matches: 4. The CDR3 is 15 amino acids. Per germline, CDR1 SGDLS and CDR2 YYNGEE.

This receptor was identified in a woman between 70 and 85 years old with renal cell carcinoma. This chain connects TRBV9 to TRBJ2-1, with TRBD2 matching 9 bases. The specimen comprised blood, sampled from a patient whose treatment included radiotherapy and nephrectomy. This CDR3 reads CASSVGGGALNEQFF. The DNA for the CDR3 is TGTGCCAGCAGCGTAGGCGGGGGGGCACTCAATGAGCAGTTCTTC.